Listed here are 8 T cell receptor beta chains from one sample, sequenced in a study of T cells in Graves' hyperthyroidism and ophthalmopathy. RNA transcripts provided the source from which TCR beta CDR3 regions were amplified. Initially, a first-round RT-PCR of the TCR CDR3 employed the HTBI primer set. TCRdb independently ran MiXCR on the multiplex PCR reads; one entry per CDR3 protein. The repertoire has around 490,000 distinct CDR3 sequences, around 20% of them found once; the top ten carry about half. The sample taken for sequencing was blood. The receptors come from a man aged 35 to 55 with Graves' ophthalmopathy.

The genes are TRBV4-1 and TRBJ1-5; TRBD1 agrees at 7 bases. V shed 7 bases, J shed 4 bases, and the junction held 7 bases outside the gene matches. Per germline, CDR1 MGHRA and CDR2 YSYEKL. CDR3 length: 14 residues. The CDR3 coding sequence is TGCGCCAGCAAGTTCATACAGGGGAATCAGCCCCAGCATTTT. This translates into CASKFIQGNQPQHF.

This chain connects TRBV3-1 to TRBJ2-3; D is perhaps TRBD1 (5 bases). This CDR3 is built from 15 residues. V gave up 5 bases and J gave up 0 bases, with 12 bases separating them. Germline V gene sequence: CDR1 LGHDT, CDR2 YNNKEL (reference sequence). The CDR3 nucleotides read TGTGCCAGCAGCGCATCTTCAGGGAGCACAGATACGCAGTATTTT. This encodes CASSASSGSTDTQYF.

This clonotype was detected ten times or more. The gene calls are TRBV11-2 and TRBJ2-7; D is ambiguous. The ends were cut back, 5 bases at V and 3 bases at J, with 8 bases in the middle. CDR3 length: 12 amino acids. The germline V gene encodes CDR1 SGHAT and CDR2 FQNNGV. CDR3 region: CASSNHHYEQYF. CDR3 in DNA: TGTGCCAGCAGCAACCATCACTACGAGCAGTACTTC.

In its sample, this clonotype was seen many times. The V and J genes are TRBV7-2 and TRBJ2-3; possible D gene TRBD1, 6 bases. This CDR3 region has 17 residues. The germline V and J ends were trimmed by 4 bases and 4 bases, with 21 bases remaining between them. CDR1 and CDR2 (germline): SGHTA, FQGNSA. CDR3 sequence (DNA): TGTGCCAGCAGCTCAGGGGTTCTCCCCCCAACATCAGATACGCAGTATTTT. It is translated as CASSSGVLPPTSDTQYF.

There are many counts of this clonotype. The CDR3, as DNA: TGTGCCAGCAGCCAACAAGGAGGGGGATATGGCTACACCTTC. Amino acid sequence: CASSQQGGGYGYTF. The J gene is TRBJ1-2, the V gene TRBV3-1, with TRBD1 as a possible D gene (6 bases). V was trimmed by 2 bases and J by 5 bases, leaving 12 bases between them. This CDR3 has 14 amino acids. The germline V gene encodes CDR1 LGHDT and CDR2 YNNKEL (reference sequence).

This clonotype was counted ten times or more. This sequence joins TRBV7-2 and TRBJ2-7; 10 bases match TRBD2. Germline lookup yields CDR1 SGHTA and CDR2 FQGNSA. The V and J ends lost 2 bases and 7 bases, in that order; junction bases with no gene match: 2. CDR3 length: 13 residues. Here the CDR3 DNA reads TGTGCCAGCAGCTTAAGCGGGAGGGGTGAGCAGTACTTC. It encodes CASSLSGRGEQYF.

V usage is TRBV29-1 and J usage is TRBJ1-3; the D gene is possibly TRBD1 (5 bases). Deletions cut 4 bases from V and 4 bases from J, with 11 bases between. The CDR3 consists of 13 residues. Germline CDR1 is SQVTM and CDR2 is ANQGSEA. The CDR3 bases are TGCAGCGTTGGGCAGGGCGCCGGAAACACCATATATTTT. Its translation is CSVGQGAGNTIYF.

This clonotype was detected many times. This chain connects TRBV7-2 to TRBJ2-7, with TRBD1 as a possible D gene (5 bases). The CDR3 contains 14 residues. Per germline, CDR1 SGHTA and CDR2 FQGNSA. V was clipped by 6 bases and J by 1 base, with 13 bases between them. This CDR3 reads CASSSPGLSYEQYF. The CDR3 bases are TGTGCCAGCAGTTCCCCAGGGTTGTCCTACGAGCAGTACTTC.